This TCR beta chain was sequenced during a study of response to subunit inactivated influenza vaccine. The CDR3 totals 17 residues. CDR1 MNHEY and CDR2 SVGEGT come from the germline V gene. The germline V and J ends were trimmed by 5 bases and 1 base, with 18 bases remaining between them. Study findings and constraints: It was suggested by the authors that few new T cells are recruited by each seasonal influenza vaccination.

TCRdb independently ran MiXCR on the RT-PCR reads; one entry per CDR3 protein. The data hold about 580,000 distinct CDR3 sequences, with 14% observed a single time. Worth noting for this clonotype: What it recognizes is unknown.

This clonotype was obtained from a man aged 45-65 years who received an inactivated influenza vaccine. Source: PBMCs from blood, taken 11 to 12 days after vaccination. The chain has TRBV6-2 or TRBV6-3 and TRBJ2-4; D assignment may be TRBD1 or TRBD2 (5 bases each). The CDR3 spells CASSLHRPWGAKNIQYF. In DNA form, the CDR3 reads TGTGCCAGCAGTCTACACCGACCGTGGGGGGCCAAAAACATTCAGTACTTC.